Listed here are 22 T cell receptor beta chains from one sample, sequenced in a study of T cells in tumors after PD-1 blockade. Generated by immunoSEQ multiplex PCR, the TCRdb table keeps only in-frame clones and is missing some. The sample consists of 14,000 or so clones, around four fifths of them appearing once. The sample here was PBMCs, taken after anti-PD-1 treatment. The receptors stem from a human donor with basal cell carcinoma.

The chain uses TRBV29-1 and TRBJ2-7; 11 bases agree with TRBD2. Germline V lookup: CDR1 SQVTM, CDR2 ANQGSEA. The CDR3 has 15 amino acids. J lost 7 bases, V lost 5 bases, and 13 bases had no gene match. The CDR3 loop is CSVSDLAGGSKEQYF. The CDR3 DNA reads as TGCAGCGTTTCGGACCTAGCGGGAGGATCAAAGGAGCAGTACTTC.

The V call is TRBV13, the J call TRBJ2-5; 10 bases are a match to TRBD2. V was clipped by 4 bases and J by 5 bases; unmatched bases: 10. The CDR3 is 16 amino acids. Germline-derived CDR1 and CDR2 are PRHDT and FYEKMQ (reference sequence). The CDR3 bases are TGTGCCAGCAGCTACCCTCGGACTAGCGGTTCCGAGACCCAGTACTTC. It specifies CASSYPRTSGSETQYF. The full variable domain, completed using reference TRBV13 and TRBJ2-5, is AAGVIQSPRHLIKEKRETATLKCYPIPRHDTVYWYQQGPGQDPQFLISFYEKMQSDKGSIPDRFSAQQFSDYHSELNMSSLELGDSALYFCASSYPRTSGSETQYFGPGTRLLVL.

This chain links TRBV2 with TRBJ1-1; D is ambiguous. V was pared by 2 bases and J by 5 bases, with 9 bases between. The length of the CDR3 is 13 residues. In germline, CDR1 is SNHLY, CDR2 FYNNEI. DNA for the CDR3: TGTGCCAGCAGTGAACAGGTCCGGACTGAAGCTTTCTTT. This encodes CASSEQVRTEAFF.

The chain couples TRBV5-1 to TRBJ2-3; D gene uncertain. The V and J ends lost 0 bases and 5 bases respectively, with 10 bases between them. Germline loops: CDR1 SGHRS, CDR2 YFSETQ. The CDR3 length is 14 residues. The CDR3 DNA reads TGCGCCAGCAGCTTGGCTGCGACTGAAGATACGCAGTATTTT. It encodes CASSLAATEDTQYF.

This chain uses TRBV30 with TRBJ1-6, with D perhaps matching TRBD1 (5 bases). Trimming removed 7 bases at V and 0 bases at J, with 19 bases between. There are 17 residues in the CDR3. Germline CDR1 is GTSNPN and CDR2 is SVGIG (reference sequence). The CDR3 reads CASDSRRSSSYNSPLHF. CDR3 DNA: TGTGCCTCAGACAGCCGGCGGTCGAGCTCCTATAATTCACCCCTCCACTTT.

This clone came up once. The rearrangement uses TRBV18 and TRBJ2-3; TRBD1 is a possible D gene (7 bases). Deletions cut 0 bases from V and 6 bases from J, with 10 bases between. CDR1 and CDR2 (germline): KGHSH, LQKENI. The CDR3 runs to 14 residues. The CDR3 DNA reads as TGTGCCAGCTCACCACCTGGAGGGGGCGATACGCAGTATTTT. Translation: CASSPPGGGDTQYF.

The rearrangement uses TRBV28 and TRBJ2-1; 9 nucleotides line up with TRBD2. Germline V gene lookup returns CDR1 MDHEN and CDR2 SYDVKM. This CDR3 comprises 15 residues. The V segment lost 2 bases and the J segment 7 bases; nucleotides outside the gene matches: 6. The DNA of the CDR3 is TGTGCCAGCAGTTTAATAGCGGGGGTTTTTAATGAGCAGTTCTTC. It yields the protein CASSLIAGVFNEQFF.

The V call is TRBV3-1 (or the pseudogene TRBV3-2), the J call TRBJ1-4, with 8 bases that match TRBD1. The trim removed 0 bases at V and 6 bases at J, leaving 6 bases unmatched. The CDR3 consists of 16 residues. Germline V gives CDR1 LGHDT, CDR2 YNNKEL (reference sequence). CDR3 in amino acids: CASSQDGGRGHEKLFF. The DNA for the CDR3 is TGTGCCAGCAGCCAAGATGGGGGCAGGGGGCATGAAAAACTGTTTTTT.

This chain uses TRBV15 with TRBJ1-5; D may be TRBD1 (5 bases). V dropped 1 base and J dropped 2 bases, with 18 bases sitting between them. Germline V gene sequence: CDR1 LNHNV, CDR2 YYDKDF (reference sequence). The CDR3 covers 18 residues. CDR3 region: CATSRGTFRGLGNQPQHF. DNA for the CDR3: TGTGCCACCAGCAGAGGAACTTTCCGGGGGTTAGGCAATCAGCCCCAGCATTTT.

This clone was counted a single time. The chain couples TRBV7-2 to TRBJ2-7, with D uncertain. The V end was cut by 7 bases, the J end by 1 base, with 14 bases between. The length of the CDR3 is 14 residues. The V gene's germline CDR1 is SGHTA and CDR2 FQGNSA. The CDR3 nucleotides read TGTGCCAGCAACATCGTAAAGAGTTCCTACGAGCAGTACTTC. It specifies CASNIVKSSYEQYF. The full variable domain, completed using reference TRBV7-2 and TRBJ2-7, is GAGVSQSPSNKVTEKGKDVELRCDPISGHTALYWYRQSLGQGLEFLIYFQGNSAPDKSGLPSDRFSAERTGGSVSTLTIQRTQQEDSAVYLCASNIVKSSYEQYFGPGTRLTVT.

This clone was picked up a small number of times. The genes are TRBV15 and TRBJ2-3; 10 positions agree with TRBD1. The junction had 7 bases not matched to a gene; V was cut back by 8 bases and J by 2 bases. The CDR3 totals 15 residues. Germline loops: CDR1 LNHNV, CDR2 YYDKDF (reference sequence). The CDR3 protein is CATAGGQGDTDTQYF. The CDR3 coding sequence is TGTGCCACCGCGGGAGGACAGGGGGACACAGATACGCAGTATTTT.

CDR3 sequence (DNA): TGTGCCAGCAGTACCCGGGACAGGGGCTACACCTTC. Its translation: CASSTRDRGYTF. The rearrangement joins TRBV6-5 to TRBJ1-2; 8 bases line up with TRBD1. Germline loops: CDR1 MNHEY, CDR2 SVGAGI. This CDR3 region has 12 residues. Losses at the gene ends were 5 bases for V and 8 bases for J; bases not matched to a gene: 4.

This chain uses TRBV3-1 (or the pseudogene TRBV3-2) with TRBJ2-6; 9 positions agree with TRBD1. J lost 4 bases, V lost 1 base, and 5 bases had no gene match. CDR1 is LGHDT and CDR2 is YNNKEL in the germline V gene (reference sequence). There are 17 residues in the CDR3. In DNA form, the CDR3 reads TGTGCCAGCAGCCAAGGCGGGACAGGGTCAGGGGCCAACGTCCTGACTTTC. Its protein is CASSQGGTGSGANVLTF.

The chain joins TRBV6-5 to TRBJ2-5; D gene unclear. V gave up 6 bases and J gave up 5 bases, with 16 bases separating them. This CDR3 contains 14 residues. Germline V gene sequence: CDR1 MNHEY, CDR2 SVGAGI. Written as DNA, the CDR3 is TGTGCCAGCAGCCCACGTGGGTTCGGGGAGACCCAGTACTTC. This sequence encodes CASSPRGFGETQYF.

The chain employs TRBV7-9 and TRBJ1-2, with D possibly matching TRBD1 (5 bases). Germline CDR1 reads SEHNR; CDR2 reads FQNEAQ (reference sequence). The CDR3 spans 12 residues. V was cut by 4 bases and J by 3 bases, with 6 bases left in between. CDR3 protein: CASSSGDYGYTF. The CDR3 region has the DNA TGTGCCAGCAGCTCGGGGGACTATGGCTACACCTTC.

This chain links TRBV9 with TRBJ2-2; possibly TRBD1 for D (5 bases). Looked up from germline, CDR1 is SGDLS and CDR2 is YYNGEE. V lost 3 bases to trimming and J lost 0 bases, with 15 bases between them. CDR3 length equals 17 residues. This CDR3 is CASSALLRETNTGELFF. DNA of the CDR3: TGTGCCAGCAGCGCCCTCCTCAGGGAAACGAACACCGGGGAGCTGTTTTTT.

V and J are TRBV5-6 and TRBJ2-1; the match to TRBD2 covers 13 bases. Per the germline V gene, CDR1 is SGHDT and CDR2 is YYEEEE. V gave up 5 bases and J gave up 6 bases; unmatched junction bases: 11. The CDR3 loop spans 17 amino acids. In nucleotides, the CDR3 is TGTGCCAGCAGTTTTTTTGGACTAGCGGGAGATTTCAATGAGCAGTTCTTC. Amino acid sequence: CASSFFGLAGDFNEQFF.

This chain links TRBV5-1 with TRBJ1-4; D not certain. Trimming took 7 bases from V and 6 from J, leaving 19 bases between them. Germline values: CDR1 SGHRS, CDR2 YFSETQ. The CDR3 is 15 amino acids. CDR3 DNA: TGCGCCAGCGCACCGGGCCTCGTGGACCATGAAAAACTGTTTTTT. Translation gives CASAPGLVDHEKLFF.

The rearrangement uses TRBV10-2 and TRBJ1-5, with TRBD1 matching over 8 bases. CDR1 and CDR2 (germline): WSHSY, SAAADI. The ends lost 6 bases at V and 3 bases at J; junction bases unmatched: 10. This CDR3 contains 16 residues. The CDR3 coding sequence is TGCGCCAGCAGAGGTGGACAGGGCCAGCCCAATCAGCCCCAGCATTTT. Protein sequence: CASRGGQGQPNQPQHF.

This sequence joins TRBV18 and TRBJ1-2; D perhaps matches TRBD1 (5 bases). Between the trimmed V and J ends, which lost 3 bases and 0 bases, there was a span of 11 bases. Germline V gene sequence: CDR1 KGHSH, CDR2 LQKENI. The CDR3 consists of 15 residues. CDR3 coding DNA: TGTGCCAGCTCACCCACAGGAAGTACTAACTATGGCTACACCTTC. It is translated as CASSPTGSTNYGYTF.

The chain carries TRBV7-3 and TRBJ2-7; 8 bases line up with TRBD2. V was clipped by 1 base and J by 8 bases; unmatched bases: 7. The CDR3 extends over 14 amino acids. CDR1 and CDR2 from the germline V gene are SGHTA and FQGTGA. DNA of the CDR3: TGTGCCAGCAGCTTAAGTCCCAGCGGGGGTAAGCAGTACTTC. Its protein product is CASSLSPSGGKQYF.

This clone was observed a single time. The chain couples TRBV20-1 to TRBJ1-4; 7 bases fit TRBD1. The CDR3 is 13 amino acids. CDR1 and CDR2 (germline): DFQATT, SNEGSKA (reference sequence). V shed 5 bases and J 8 bases; nucleotides not matched to a gene: 8. In nucleotides, the CDR3 is TGCAGTGCTCGTGACAGGGCCCGGGAAAAACTGTTTTTT. Its translation is CSARDRAREKLFF.